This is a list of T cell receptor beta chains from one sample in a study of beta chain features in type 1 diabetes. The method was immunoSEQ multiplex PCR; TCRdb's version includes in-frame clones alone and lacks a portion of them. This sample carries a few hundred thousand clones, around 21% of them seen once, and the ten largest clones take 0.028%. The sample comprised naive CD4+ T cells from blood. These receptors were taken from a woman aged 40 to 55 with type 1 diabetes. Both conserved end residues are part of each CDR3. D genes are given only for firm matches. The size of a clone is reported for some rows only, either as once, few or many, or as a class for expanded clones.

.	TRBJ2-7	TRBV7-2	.	TGTGCCAGCAGCCCCTCTTTTACCCCTCGGTACTACGAGCAGTACTTC	CASSPSFTPRYYEQYF
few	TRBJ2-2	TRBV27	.	TGTGCCAGCAGTTTACAGGGGCACACCGGGGAGCTGTTTTTT	CASSLQGHTGELFF
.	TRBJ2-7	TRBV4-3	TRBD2	TGCGCCAGCAGCCAGAGCGGGAGTAGATCGTACGAGCAGTACTTC	CASSQSGSRSYEQYF
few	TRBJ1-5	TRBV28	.	TGTGCCAGCAGTGACCACAGACCCCCAGGGGCTCAGCCCCAGCATTTT	CASSDHRPPGAQPQHF
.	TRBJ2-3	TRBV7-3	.	TGTGCCAGCAGCCGAACGTCGGGGGGCACAGATACGCAGTATTTT	CASSRTSGGTDTQYF
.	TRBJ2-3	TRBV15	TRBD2	TGTGCCACGGGGCTCCAGCGGGACACAGATACGCAGTATTTT	CATGLQRDTDTQYF
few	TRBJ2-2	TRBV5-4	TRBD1	TGTGCCAGCAGCTTGGGGGGACAGGGTTCGAACGGGGAGCTGTTTTTT	CASSLGGQGSNGELFF
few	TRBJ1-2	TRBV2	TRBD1	TGTGCCAGCAGTGAAGGTGCGGGACAGCTCTATGGCTACACCTTC	CASSEGAGQLYGYTF
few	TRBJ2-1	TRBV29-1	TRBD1	TGCAGCGTCCGGGACAGGGGTTACAATGAGCAGTTCTTC	CSVRDRGYNEQFF
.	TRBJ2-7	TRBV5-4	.	TGTGCCAGCAGCTTGGGCCTAACAGGGTTTGACGAGCAGTACTTC	CASSLGLTGFDEQYF
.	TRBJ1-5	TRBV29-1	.	TGCAGCGTTGATCCGGGACACTACTCAGGGCGCAATCAGCCCCAGCATTTT	CSVDPGHYSGRNQPQHF
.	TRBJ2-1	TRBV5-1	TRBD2	TGCGCCAGCAGCTTGGGCCCACTAGCGGGGTCCTACAATGAGCAGTTCTTC	CASSLGPLAGSYNEQFF
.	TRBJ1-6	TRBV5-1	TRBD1	TGCGCCAGCAGCTTGGCCGCGACAGGGAATAATTCACCCCTCCACTTT	CASSLAATGNNSPLHF
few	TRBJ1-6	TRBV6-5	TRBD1	TGTGCCAGCAGTCCCGGACAGGGGGAATCACCCCTCCACTTT	CASSPGQGESPLHF
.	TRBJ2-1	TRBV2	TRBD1	TGTGCCAGCAGACAACCCGGGACAGGGAGCAATGAGCAGTTCTTC	CASRQPGTGSNEQFF
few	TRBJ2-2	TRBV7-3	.	TGTGCCAGCAGCTCCGGGACAAGTGTCACCGGGGAGCTGTTTTTT	CASSSGTSVTGELFF
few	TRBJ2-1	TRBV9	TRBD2	TGTGCCAGCAGCCACGGACTAGCGGCTAATGAGCAGTTCTTC	CASSHGLAANEQFF
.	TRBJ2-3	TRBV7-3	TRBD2	TGTGCCAGCAGCCTTAGCGGGGGGGCCCGACATACGCAGTATTTT	CASSLSGGARHTQYF
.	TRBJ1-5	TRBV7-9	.	TGTGCCAGCAGCTCGACAGGAGATGTTCAGCCCCAGCATTTT	CASSSTGDVQPQHF
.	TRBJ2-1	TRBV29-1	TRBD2	TGCAGCGCTGGGACTAGCGGGATGACTTACAATGAGCAGTTCTTC	CSAGTSGMTYNEQFF
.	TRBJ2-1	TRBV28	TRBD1	TGTGCCAGCAGCTTACAGGGGTCCACCTCCTACAATGAGCAGTTCTTC	CASSLQGSTSYNEQFF
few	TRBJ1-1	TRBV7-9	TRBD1	TGTGCCAGCACCCCTCCGGGACAGGGGGCTACTGAAGCTTTCTTT	CASTPPGQGATEAFF
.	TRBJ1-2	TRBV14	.	TGTGCCAGCAGCCAACATGAGGCGGCGGGCTACACCTTC	CASSQHEAAGYTF
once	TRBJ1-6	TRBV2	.	TGTGCCAGCAGTGAAGTGGCAGGGTACTCACCCCTCCACTTT	CASSEVAGYSPLHF
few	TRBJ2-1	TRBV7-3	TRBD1	TGTGCCAGCAGCCTGACAGGGGGAGTGAATGAGCAGTTCTTC	CASSLTGGVNEQFF
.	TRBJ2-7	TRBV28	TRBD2	TGTGCCAGCAGTAGGCCGGGACTAGCGTACGAGCAGTACTTC	CASSRPGLAYEQYF
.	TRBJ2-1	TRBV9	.	TGTGCCAGCAGCGTAGGGAGTAGCCTAGATTCCTACAATGAGCAGTTCTTC	CASSVGSSLDSYNEQFF
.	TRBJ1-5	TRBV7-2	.	TGTGCCAGCAGTTTTGTTTATAGCAATCAGCCCCAGCATTTT	CASSFVYSNQPQHF
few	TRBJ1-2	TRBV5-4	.	TGTGCCAGCAGCCGTGAGGGGGACGGGCTCGAAGGCTACACCTTC	CASSREGDGLEGYTF
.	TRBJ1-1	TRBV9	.	TGTGCCAGCAGCGTAGACGGGAGGAACACTGAAGCTTTCTTT	CASSVDGRNTEAFF
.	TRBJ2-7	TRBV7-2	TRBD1	TGTGCCAGCACCGAACAGGGGTCCCGCTACGAGCAGTACTTC	CASTEQGSRYEQYF
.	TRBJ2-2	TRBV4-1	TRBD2	TGCGCCAGCAGCCAAGAGAGCGGGGCCGGGGAGCTGTTTTTT	CASSQESGAGELFF
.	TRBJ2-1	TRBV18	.	TGTGCCAGCTCACCGGAGGGCACGGGTGCAGATGAGCAGTTCTTC	CASSPEGTGADEQFF
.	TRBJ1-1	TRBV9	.	TGTGCCAGCAGCGCGACGGGACAAACTGAAGCTTTCTTT	CASSATGQTEAFF
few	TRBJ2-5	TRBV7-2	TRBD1	TGTGCCAGCAGCGACCTCCGGACAGGGGGATGGGAGACCCAGTACTTC	CASSDLRTGGWETQYF
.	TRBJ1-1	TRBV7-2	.	TGTGCCAGCCGCAAGGGCAGGGAGGACACTGAAGCTTTCTTT	CASRKGREDTEAFF